One and the same sample provided the 10 T cell receptor beta chains below, sequenced in a study of human T cells and chemical hapten exposure. In TCRdb, the RACE reads were re-called with MiXCR into one record per CDR3 protein. Here the sample spans approximately 350,000 distinct CDR3 sequences, about 6.9% being singletons. Time point given: patch test 2, 6 weeks after DPC sensitization. Treatment given: therapeutic diphenylcyclopropenone sensitization with weekly scalp DPC. The specimen was whole blood, collected in connection with sensitization to the hapten diphenylcyclopropenone (DPC). The receptors here all came from a woman aged 18-30 years with alopecia areata. Some clones in this sample may be carry-over from other donors' samples.

This clonotype occurred many times. This chain connects TRBV3-1 to TRBJ1-2; D not certain. Germline V gene data show CDR1 as LGHDT and CDR2 as YNNKEL (reference sequence). This CDR3 has 12 amino acids. V was pared by 1 base and J by 8 bases, with 8 bases between. The chain's CDR3 is CASSQAEEGYTF. As DNA, the CDR3 is TGTGCCAGCAGCCAAGCGGAGGAGGGCTACACCTTC.

This chain connects TRBV20-1 to TRBJ1-2; 7 bases map to TRBD1. This CDR3 has 13 residues. Germline trimming cut 3 bases from V and 2 bases from J; bases unmatched to any gene: 3. Germline V lookup: CDR1 DFQATT, CDR2 SNEGSKA (reference sequence). CDR3 DNA: TGCAGTGCTAGCCCGGACAGGAACTATGGCTACACCTTC. It yields the protein CSASPDRNYGYTF.

This clonotype was seen repeatedly, ten times or more. This CDR3 is CASSLASGFGEKLFF. In DNA form, the CDR3 reads TGCGCCAGCAGCTTGGCTTCCGGTTTTGGTGAAAAACTGTTTTTT. This chain joins TRBV5-1 and TRBJ1-4; D is unresolved. The CDR3 is 15 residues long. Germline CDR1 SGHRS, CDR2 YFSETQ. The germline V and J ends were trimmed by 0 bases and 7 bases, with 13 bases remaining between them. The full variable domain, completed using reference TRBV5-1 and TRBJ1-4, is KAGVTQTPRYLIKTRGQQVTLSCSPISGHRSVSWYQQTPGQGLQFLFEYFSETQRNKGNFPGRFSGRQFSNSRSEMNVSTLELGDSALYLCASSLASGFGEKLFFGSGTQLSVL.

This clonotype was seen ten or more times. The chain recombines TRBV29-1 with TRBJ1-2, with no clear D. The V gene's germline CDR1 is SQVTM and CDR2 ANQGSEA. V was trimmed by 4 bases and J by 4 bases, leaving 10 bases between them. This CDR3 spans 12 amino acids. CDR3: CSVGGEGYGYTF. CDR3 nucleotides: TGCAGCGTTGGGGGAGAGGGCTATGGCTACACCTTC.

In regard to this clonotype: A much larger clone differs from this one at a single base, so this may be a read error. The rearrangement joins TRBV6-2 or TRBV6-3 to TRBJ1-4; D not resolved. Looked up from germline, CDR1 is MNHEY and CDR2 is SVGEGT. This CDR3 has 13 residues. V was trimmed by 6 bases and J by 3 bases, leaving 8 bases between them. In nucleotides, the CDR3 is TGTGCCAGCAGCGGCCGGCCTAATGAAAAACTGTTTTTT. As protein: CASSGRPNEKLFF.

Only a few counts were recorded for this clonotype. The chain carries TRBV6-2 or TRBV6-3 and TRBJ1-6; TRBD1 matches 10 bases. The germline V gene has CDR1 MNHEY and CDR2 SVGEGT. The junction had 4 bases not matched to a gene; V was cut back by 7 bases and J by 1 base. This CDR3 region has 16 residues. Here the CDR3 reads CASTMDRGSYNSPLHF. The CDR3 DNA reads as TGTGCCAGCACCATGGACAGGGGGTCCTATAATTCACCCCTCCACTTT.

This clonotype was seen at least ten times. The chain joins TRBV6-5 to TRBJ1-5; no reliable D call. The germline V gene has CDR1 MNHEY and CDR2 SVGAGI. This CDR3 comprises 14 residues. Deletions cut 2 bases from V and 7 bases from J, with 12 bases between. CDR3 nucleotide sequence: TGTGCCAGCAGTTACCGGACGGGATCCCAGCCCCAGCATTTT. Its translation: CASSYRTGSQPQHF.

The sample holds a few counts of this clonotype. V gene TRBV20-1 combines with J gene TRBJ1-1; 7 bases map to TRBD1. Germline assignment: CDR1 DFQATT and CDR2 SNEGSKA (reference sequence). This CDR3 is 13 amino acids long. With 6 bases clipped from V and 2 bases from J, the junction kept 6 bases outside the gene matches. CDR3 bases: TGCAGTGCCTACAGGGGACGCAACACTGAAGCTTTCTTT. It translates to CSAYRGRNTEAFF.

Comments on this clonotype: Germline is not matched at one junction end, which may reflect a read error. The chain is built from TRBV6-5 and TRBJ2-5, with TRBD2 matching over 8 bases. The germline gives CDR1 MNHEY, CDR2 SVGAGI. The CDR3 length is 13 residues. The CDR3 here is CASSYAGGESQYF. The CDR3, as DNA: TGTGCCAGCAGTTATGCGGGGGGAGAGTCCCAGTACTTC.

This clonotype was recorded a few times. The V call is TRBV6-2 or TRBV6-3, the J call TRBJ2-1; possible D gene TRBD2, 6 bases. CDR3 size: 13 residues. Trimming pared 2 bases from V and 8 bases from J, leaving 10 bases between. The germline CDR1 and CDR2 sequences are MNHEY and SVGEGT. The CDR3 protein is CASSYGGSHEQFF. The CDR3 DNA is TGTGCCAGCAGTTACGGGGGGTCGCATGAGCAGTTCTTC.